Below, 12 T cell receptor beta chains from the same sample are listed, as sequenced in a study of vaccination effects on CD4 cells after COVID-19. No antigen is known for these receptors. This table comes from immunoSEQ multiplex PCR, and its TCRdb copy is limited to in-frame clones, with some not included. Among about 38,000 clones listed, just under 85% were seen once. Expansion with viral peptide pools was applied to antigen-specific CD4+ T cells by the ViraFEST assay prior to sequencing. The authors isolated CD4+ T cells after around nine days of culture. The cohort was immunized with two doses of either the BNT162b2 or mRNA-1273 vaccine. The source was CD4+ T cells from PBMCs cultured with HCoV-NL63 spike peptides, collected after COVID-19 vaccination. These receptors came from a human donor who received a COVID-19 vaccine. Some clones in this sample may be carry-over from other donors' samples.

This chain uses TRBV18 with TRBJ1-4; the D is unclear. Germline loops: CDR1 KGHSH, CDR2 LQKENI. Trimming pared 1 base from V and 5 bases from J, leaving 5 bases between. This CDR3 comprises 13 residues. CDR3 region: CASSPRYNEKLFF. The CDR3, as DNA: TGTGCCAGCTCACCACGATACAATGAAAAACTGTTTTTT.

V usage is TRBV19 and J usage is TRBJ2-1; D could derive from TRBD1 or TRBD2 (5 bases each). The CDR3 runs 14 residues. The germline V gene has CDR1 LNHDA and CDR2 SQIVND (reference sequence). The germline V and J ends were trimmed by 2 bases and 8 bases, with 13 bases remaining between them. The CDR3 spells CASSISYRGDEQFF. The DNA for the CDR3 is TGTGCCAGTAGTATATCCTATCGAGGGGATGAGCAGTTCTTC.

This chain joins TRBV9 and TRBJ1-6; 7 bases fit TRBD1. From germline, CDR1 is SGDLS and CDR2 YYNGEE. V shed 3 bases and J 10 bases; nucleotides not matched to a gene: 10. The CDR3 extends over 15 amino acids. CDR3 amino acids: CASSAQTGINSPLHF. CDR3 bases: TGTGCCAGCAGCGCGCAGACAGGGATCAACTCACCCCTCCACTTT.

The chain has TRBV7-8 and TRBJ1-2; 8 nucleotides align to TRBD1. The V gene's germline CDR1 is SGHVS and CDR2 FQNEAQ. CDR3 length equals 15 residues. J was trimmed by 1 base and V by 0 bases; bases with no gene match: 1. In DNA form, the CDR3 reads TGTGCCAGCAGCTTAGCGACAGGGGATAACTATGGCTACACCTTC. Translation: CASSLATGDNYGYTF.

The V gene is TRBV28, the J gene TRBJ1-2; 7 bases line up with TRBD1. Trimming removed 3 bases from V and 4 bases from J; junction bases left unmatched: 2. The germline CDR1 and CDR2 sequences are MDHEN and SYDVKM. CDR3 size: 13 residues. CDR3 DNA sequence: TGTGCCAGCAGTTTTGACAGGGCCTATGGCTACACCTTC. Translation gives CASSFDRAYGYTF.

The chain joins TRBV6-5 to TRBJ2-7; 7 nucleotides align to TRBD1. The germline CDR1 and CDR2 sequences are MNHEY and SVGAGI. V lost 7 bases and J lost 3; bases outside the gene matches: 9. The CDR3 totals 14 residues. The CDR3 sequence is CASTLSWTGYEQYV. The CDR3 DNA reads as TGTGCCAGCACTCTCTCTTGGACAGGCTACGAGCAGTACGTC.

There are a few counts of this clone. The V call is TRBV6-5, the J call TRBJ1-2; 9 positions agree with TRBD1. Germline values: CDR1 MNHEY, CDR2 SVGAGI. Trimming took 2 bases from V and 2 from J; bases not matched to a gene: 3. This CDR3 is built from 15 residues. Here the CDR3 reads CASSYTGGANYGYTF. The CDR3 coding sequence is TGTGCCAGCAGTTACACAGGGGGCGCGAACTATGGCTACACCTTC.

The CDR3 is CASSLARGSTYEQYV. CDR3 coding DNA: TGTGCCAGCAGCTTAGCCAGGGGGAGCACCTACGAGCAGTACGTC. V usage is TRBV11-2 and J usage is TRBJ2-7; 7 nucleotides line up with TRBD1. The CDR3 consists of 15 residues. Germline trimming cut 1 base from V and 2 bases from J; bases unmatched to any gene: 5. Germline V CDR1 and CDR2: SGHAT, FQNNGV.

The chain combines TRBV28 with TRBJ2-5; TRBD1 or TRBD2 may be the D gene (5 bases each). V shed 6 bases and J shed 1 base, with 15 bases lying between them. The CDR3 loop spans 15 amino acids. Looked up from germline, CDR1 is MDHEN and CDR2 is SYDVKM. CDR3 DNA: TGTGCCAGCAGGGCTACCGGGACCTCCCAAGAGACCCAGTACTTC. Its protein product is CASRATGTSQETQYF.

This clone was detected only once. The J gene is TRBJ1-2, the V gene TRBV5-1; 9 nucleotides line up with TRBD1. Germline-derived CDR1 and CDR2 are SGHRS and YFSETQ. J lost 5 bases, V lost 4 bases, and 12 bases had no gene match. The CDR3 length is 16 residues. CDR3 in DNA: TGCGCCAGCAGCGCAAGGACAGGGGCGCTGACTTATGGCTACACCTTC. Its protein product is CASSARTGALTYGYTF.

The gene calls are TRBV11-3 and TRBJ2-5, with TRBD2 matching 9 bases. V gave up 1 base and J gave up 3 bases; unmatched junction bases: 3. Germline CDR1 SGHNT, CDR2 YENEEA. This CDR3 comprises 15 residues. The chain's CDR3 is CASSLGVAGEETQYF. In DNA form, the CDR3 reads TGTGCCAGCAGCTTAGGAGTAGCGGGAGAAGAGACCCAGTACTTC.

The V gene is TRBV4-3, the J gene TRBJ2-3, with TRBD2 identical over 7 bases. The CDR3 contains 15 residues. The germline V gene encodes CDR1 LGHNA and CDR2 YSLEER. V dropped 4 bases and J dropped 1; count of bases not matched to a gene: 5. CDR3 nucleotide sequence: TGCGCCAGCAGCCCCGGCGGGGGTCGCACAGATACGCAGTATTTT. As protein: CASSPGGGRTDTQYF.